One TCR beta chain is described in this entry. The antigen is undetermined. Assay used: immunoSEQ multiplex PCR; TCRdb lists only in-frame clones, some missing. The sample contains 25,000 to 40,000 clones, around 96% of which appear only once. The sample originates from a study of monozygotic twins with cystic fibrosis. Looking at the study overall: With about 15 PCR cycles, barcoded libraries came from approximately 2.8 micrograms of fragmented DNA.

Points from the study as a whole: Monozygotic CF twins shared more identical nucleotide clonotypes than unrelated patients. V usage most resembled the co-twin in 13 of 16 pairs.

The specimen sequenced was blood. This TCR came from a girl aged 2 to 9 with cystic fibrosis.

In nucleotides, the CDR3 is TGTGCCAGCAGTGAAGCCCGGGACTATCAAAGGAGGAATGAGCAGTTCTTC. As protein: CASSEARDYQRRNEQFF. The rearrangement joins TRBV6-1 to TRBJ2-1; 7 positions agree with TRBD2. The CDR3 has 17 residues. Per germline, CDR1 MNHNS and CDR2 SASEGT. V lost 0 bases, J lost 7 bases, and 12 bases stayed unmatched.